This TCR beta chain was sequenced for a study of cytomegalovirus exposure and HLA in healthy donors (dated by TCRdb to between 2016 and 2019). For the study in its entirety: In an earlier analysis of approximately 500 of the donors, approximately 260 Gb of sequence data and 90 million to 130 million unique TCR beta sequences from about 179 million T cells were reported. About 330 gigabases of sequencing data and tens of millions of unique TCR sequences made up an early release that covered nearly 650 HLA-typed donors. Of the roughly 390 genotyped donors, 75% to 85% were placed in the genetic ancestry cluster associated with self-reported Caucasian donors. The study was designed to test whether signatures of past pathogen exposure could be identified by cataloging public T cell receptors. The T cell repertoires of under 750 subjects were profiled by immunosequencing and related to cytomegalovirus serostatus. Besides the first cohort of hundreds of subjects, a separate validation cohort made up of 95 to 150 different subjects was used. The study combined high-throughput TCR immunosequencing, statistical association of individual TCRs with disease status, and machine learning to predict cytomegalovirus infection status. A later analysis re-analyzed previously published TCR beta repertoires from 666 donors and added high-resolution HLA genotyping to study TCR occurrence patterns. Rather than drawing on any new phenotypic data, the later analysis identified candidate immune exposures from TCR beta sequences and the way those sequences occurred across donors. An earlier analysis of nearly 600 of the donors applied high-throughput TCR beta sequencing to assess whether each TCR beta V gene segment acted as functional or pseudogenic. Donor age, sex, ethnicity and CMV serostatus were compiled together with the repertoire data. Genome-wide SNP genotypes for about 60% of the 666 donors were used in a later genetic analysis, which treated that subset as a discovery cohort. All discovery cohort repertoires had been generated using a single sequencing platform. Both class I and class II loci were covered by HLA typing, at four-digit resolution. The number of donors typed differed by locus, with 629-630 for A, B, C, DRB1 and DQB1, roughly 520 for DQA1, approximately 570 for DPA1, and around 430 for DPB1. Four to six DR-DQ haplotypes were handled as single units for association and clustering, since linkage in the cohort was strong. Among 398 genotyped donors of the cohort, an average of approximately 220,000 unique TCR beta nucleotide sequences was sequenced per donor, of which approximately 18% were non-productive.

Looking up the germline V gene (reference sequence) yields CDR1 LNHNV and CDR2 YYDKDF. V is reduced by 0 bases and J by 9 bases, leaving a spacing of 12 bases between them. The CDR3 runs 14 residues from the cysteine to the phenylalanine. Here the CDR3 DNA is all that survives: 42 bases in frame from base 1. The study at large found these results: HLA typing was unavailable for some donors at each locus, so association tests used only the typed subset. Linkage disequilibrium might explain the correlated functional status among segregating V segments, but an unknown experimental factor could not be ruled out. Some IMGT-functional V segments, including TRBV6-2 and TRBV6-3, could not be distinguished by the 87-base-pair reads and were therefore excluded. In a later analysis, TCR association rates were found to vary across HLA loci, with the most associated TCRs seen for DRB1 alleles and the fewest for HLA-C alleles. In a later analysis, around 15,000 TCR beta sequences were associated with specific HLA alleles at a false discovery rate of 0.05. The only immune exposure information available for the cohort was CMV serostatus. A later analysis found that HLA-associated TCR beta chains were more clonally expanded and had lower generation probabilities than equally common non-associated chains. In vitro tests confirmed that a few of the cytomegalovirus-associated TCR beta chains recognize cytomegalovirus antigens. Across donors, most TCR sequences were observed very rarely, whereas some public TCRs were present in many individuals. The sequencing pipeline was judged likely to have produced a cluster of highly shared sequence variants as a technical artifact. Several of the top co-occurrence clusters appeared to be linked to parvovirus B19, influenza, CMV and Epstein-Barr virus, according to a later analysis. The authors suggested that the approach could potentially be extended to other disease states and immunological phenotypes. The classifier was reported to diagnose cytomegalovirus status with high specificity and sensitivity in both the original cohort and the validation cohort. A later genetic analysis reported fewer N-insertions in productive TCRs among donors in an Asian-associated ancestry cluster than the roughly 640-donor mean. In an earlier analysis of some 550 of the donors, most TCR beta V segments were observed in productive rearrangements about 90% or about 30% of the time, broadly matching IMGT annotations. Because counts were too low, about 17 rarely observed V segments, including chromosome 9 orphons, were excluded from the earlier analysis of some 540 of the donors. Only TCR beta chains were sequenced in this cohort, and the absence of alpha or paired-chain data limited detectable features. A further reported finding was that TCR beta sequences accurately predicted the HLA-A and HLA-B alleles for most subjects in the first cohort. Roughly uniform sequencing depth across donors was assumed in presence/absence analyses, although this assumption may not hold. Strong co-occurrence of HLA alleles, especially DR and DQ, made assigning TCR associations to individual alleles difficult. An association between a missense DCLRE1C variant and V-gene and J-gene trimming of TCR beta chains was found in a later genetic analysis and replicated in an independent cohort. Most CMV-associated TCR beta chains appeared to be HLA-restricted in a later analysis, and the HLA associations seemed to be driven largely by CMV exposure. The study listed over 150 TCR beta chains as associated with cytomegalovirus.

Note on this clone: The antigen it binds to is not known. Per-nucleotide qualities are absent, and no much larger clonotype sits a single base away.

The library was obtained by the immunoSEQ multiplex PCR assay. A mixture of 60 forward primers for TCR Vbeta segments and 13 reverse primers for TCR Jbeta segments was used in the multiplex PCR. Amplification of the CDR3 region of rearranged TCR beta genes was performed with a multiplex PCR assay on genomic DNA. On the Illumina HiSeq System, the amplified TCR beta libraries were sequenced as 87-base-pair reads. Turning to the authors' computational methods: A later analysis tallied roughly 80 million unique TCR beta chains across the 610 or so repertoires, and approximately 11 million of those chains were shared by two or more donors. Raw reads were error-corrected and collapsed into unique sequences with a nearest-neighbor algorithm that merged closely related sequences to remove PCR and sequencing errors. Alignment of CDR3 sequences to IMGT reference sequences was used to assign V, D and J gene segments. For a sequence to be retained, a match of at least six nucleotides was required to both a V gene segment and a J gene segment. Rearrangements were classified as productive when the CDR3 lacked stop codons and remained in frame with V and J, and all other rearrangements were classified as non-productive. CDR3 was defined according to IMGT convention as the region running from the second conserved V-encoded cysteine to the conserved J-encoded phenylalanine. The earlier analysis of about 590 of the donors excluded sequences that lacked an unambiguous match to a single V gene segment. In an earlier analysis of some 590 of the donors, V segments were called functional above 56.7% productive rearrangements and were called segregating when the between-donor standard deviation exceeded 5%. A statistical classification framework was developed to diagnose cytomegalovirus status using the catalog of TCR beta chain sequences. In a later analysis, TCR nucleotide sequences were compared against IMGT/GENE-DB human TR gene sequences so that V and J genes could be assigned. The TCRdist pipeline was used in a later analysis to assign CDR3 sequences and most-parsimonious VDJ recombination scenarios. In a later analysis, every TCR beta chain was defined by the combination of its CDR3 amino acid sequence and its V-gene family, and reads without a unique V-gene family were dropped. To address suspected cross-contamination and a sequencing artifact, a later analysis removed 592 highly shared, low-generation-probability nucleotide sequences. A later analysis calculated a clonal expansion index for each public chain from normalized within-repertoire ranks of inferred template counts. In a later analysis, generation probabilities were computed using a VDJ recombination model fitted to out-of-frame rearrangements, and the results were checked against IGoR. In a later analysis, TCR-TCR, TCR-HLA and TCR-CMV co-occurrence was scored with hypergeometric tests, and a repertoire-size bias correction was applied to TCR pairs. To estimate false discovery rates, a later analysis permuted the HLA or CMV assignments 20 times. In a later analysis, co-occurring TCRs were grouped using DBSCAN, and TCRdist sequence similarity was added for clustering within HLA-allele-positive subsets. Repertoires with fewer than 30,000 or more than 120,000 public chains were left out of co-occurrence clustering, as were about five repertoires with anomalous nucleotide sharing. This immuneACCESS table, as held by TCRdb, lists in-frame sequences with V and J called but not all clones. Of the missing ones, under half trace to an unresolved V gene in checked studies; the others have no known cause. The V and J calls and clone size were taken over from that table, and D and trimming were inferred from the DNA. The table for this sample lists around 160,000 clones; approximately 67% of them were counted only once. Around 4.5% of the sample comes from the top ten.

The cohort consisted of 600 to 700 healthy bone marrow donors. At the time of sampling, all cohort members were nominally healthy, though unrecorded immune exposures were likely present. The donor tested CMV seropositive, placing the donor among the roughly 300 seropositive members of the cohort. A peripheral blood sample was provided by each donor, and peripheral blood mononuclear cells were used for TCR beta sequencing. Genomic DNA extraction from the blood cell samples was performed with the Qiagen DNeasy Blood Extraction Kit. The sample consisted of PBMCs. This sequence was found in a woman aged 18-35 years in good health and CMV-seropositive. The chain joins TRBV15 to TRBJ2-1, with a tentative D gene TRBD2 over 5 matching bases. The CDR3: CATSRDPSAGEQFF. In nucleotide form, the sequence is TGTGCCACCAGCAGAGATCCGTCGGCGGGTGAGCAGTTCTTC.